Below are 20 T cell receptor beta chains sequenced from a single sample in a study of blood T cell repertoires in COVID-19. Assay used: immunoSEQ multiplex PCR; TCRdb lists only in-frame clones, some missing. The sample includes around 300,000 clones, 87% of them seen just once. Sample: peripheral blood. These receptors all stem from a man aged 45-65 years with active or convalescent COVID-19.

The rearrangement uses TRBV28 and TRBJ2-3; D may be TRBD1 (5 bases). CDR1 and CDR2 from the germline V gene are MDHEN and SYDVKM. The V and J ends lost 6 bases and 1 base respectively, with 17 bases between them. This CDR3 region has 16 residues. CDR3 protein: CASRPTVREGTDTQYF. The CDR3 DNA follows: TGTGCCAGCAGACCGACCGTCAGGGAAGGCACAGATACGCAGTATTTT.

J is TRBJ2-1 and V is TRBV2; 10 nucleotides align to TRBD2. J was trimmed by 9 bases and V by 6 bases; bases with no gene match: 11. The CDR3 runs 15 residues. Germline loops: CDR1 SNHLY, CDR2 FYNNEI. The CDR3 sequence: CASSPLAGRGAEQFF. The DNA of the CDR3 is TGTGCCAGCAGCCCACTAGCGGGGAGGGGTGCTGAGCAGTTCTTC.

This chain links TRBV5-1 with TRBJ1-2; weak D call: TRBD1 (5 bases). CDR1 is SGHRS and CDR2 is YFSETQ in the germline V gene. V lost 0 bases and J 6 bases, leaving 15 bases between the germline ends. The CDR3 sequence is 15 residues long. The DNA for the CDR3 is TGCGCCAGCAGCTTGGCCGGACATCTCTTTCATGGCTACACCTTC. It specifies CASSLAGHLFHGYTF.

The J gene is TRBJ2-1, the V gene TRBV5-1; D not certain. The CDR3 runs to 14 residues. V was cut by 1 base and J by 5 bases, with 10 bases left in between. Looked up from germline, CDR1 is SGHRS and CDR2 is YFSETQ. The CDR3 nucleotides are TGCGCCAGCAGCTTGTGGGCAGTGAACAATGAGCAGTTCTTC. This sequence encodes CASSLWAVNNEQFF.

CDR3 in amino acids: CASSQSRQGPLHF. In DNA form, the CDR3 reads TGTGCCAGCAGCCAAAGCAGGCAGGGGCCCCTCCACTTT. The chain joins TRBV3-1 (or the pseudogene TRBV3-2) to TRBJ1-6; TRBD1 might be the D (6 bases). The germline V gene encodes CDR1 LGHDT and CDR2 YNNKEL (reference sequence). The CDR3 has 13 residues. Trimming took off 2 bases at V and 13 bases at J, with 12 bases between the two ends.

The gene calls are TRBV4-3 and TRBJ2-3, with no clear D. The ends were cut back, 9 bases at V and 4 bases at J, with 14 bases in the middle. The length of the CDR3 is 13 residues. Germline V gene data show CDR1 as LGHNA and CDR2 as YSLEER. The CDR3 reads CASSYMVADTQYF. The CDR3 bases are TGCGCCAGTTCATACATGGTGGCAGATACGCAGTATTTT.

The chain employs TRBV3-1 (or the pseudogene TRBV3-2) and TRBJ2-7, with TRBD2 matching 7 bases. The length of the CDR3 is 14 residues. Per the germline V gene, CDR1 is LGHDT and CDR2 is YNNKEL (reference sequence). Trimming at V came to 0 bases and at J to 7 bases, leaving 6 bases not matched to a gene. The CDR3 here is CASSQDKRAGEQYF. Here the CDR3 DNA reads TGTGCCAGCAGCCAAGATAAACGAGCGGGGGAGCAGTACTTC.

The V and J genes are TRBV19 and TRBJ1-4; perhaps TRBD1 as D (5 bases). The germline V and J ends were trimmed by 3 bases and 0 bases, with 14 bases remaining between them. Germline CDR1 LNHDA, CDR2 SQIVND (reference sequence). This CDR3 has 17 amino acids. The CDR3 bases are TGTGCCAGTAGTATCGGCCAGGGTTTCGCAACTAATGAAAAACTGTTTTTT. Translated, it gives CASSIGQGFATNEKLFF.

In its sample, this clone was seen once. V and J are TRBV6-2 or TRBV6-3 and TRBJ1-2; 8 bases agree with TRBD1. Germline loops: CDR1 MNHEY, CDR2 SVGEGT. This CDR3 is 14 amino acids long. V lost 1 base and J lost 7; bases outside the gene matches: 5. The CDR3 coding sequence is TGTGCCAGCAGTTACTACAGGGGGTTACGTGGCTACACCTTC. Protein sequence: CASSYYRGLRGYTF.

CDR3 in amino acids: CASSKGAEAFF. CDR3 coding DNA: TGTGCCAGCAGTAAGGGAGCTGAAGCTTTCTTT. The chain recombines TRBV6-6 with TRBJ1-1; D ambiguous. This CDR3 has 11 residues. V lost 5 bases, J lost 6 bases, and 7 bases lay in between. CDR1 and CDR2 from the germline V gene are MNHNY and SVGAGI (reference sequence).

The V gene is TRBV10-3, the J gene TRBJ1-5; TRBD1 might be the D (5 bases). From germline, CDR1 is ENHRY and CDR2 SYGVKD. The CDR3 is 14 amino acids. V lost 5 bases and J 5 bases, leaving 13 bases between the germline ends. The DNA for the CDR3 is TGTGCCATCAGTCCCTCGGGGGAGGATCAGCCCCAGCATTTT. Residues: CAISPSGEDQPQHF.

The J gene is TRBJ1-1, the V gene TRBV11-1, with 12 bases that match TRBD1. Germline CDR1 is SGHAT and CDR2 is FQDESV (reference sequence). V shed 5 bases, J shed 7 bases, and the junction held 8 bases outside the gene matches. The CDR3 sequence is 15 residues long. The chain's CDR3 is CASSLRDRGLLEAFF. The DNA for the CDR3 is TGTGCCAGCAGCCTCCGGGACAGGGGGCTTCTTGAAGCTTTCTTT. Based on the CDR3 plus reference TRBV11-1 and TRBJ1-1, the full variable domain is EAEVAQSPRYKITEKSQAVAFWCDPISGHATLYWYRQILGQGPELLVQFQDESVVDDSQLPKDRFSAERLKGVDSTLKIQPAELGDSAMYLCASSLRDRGLLEAFFGQGTRLTVV.

The chain couples TRBV6-1 to TRBJ1-5, with D uncertain. Germline CDR1 reads MNHNS; CDR2 reads SASEGT. CDR3 length equals 16 residues. The ends were cut back, 3 bases at V and 0 bases at J, with 12 bases in the middle. CDR3 coding DNA: TGTGCCAGCAGTGACCCTTCCAGGTATAGCAATCAGCCCCAGCATTTT. Translated: CASSDPSRYSNQPQHF.

This clone was detected once. The chain joins TRBV3-1 (or the pseudogene TRBV3-2) to TRBJ1-1, with 9 bases that match TRBD1. V was clipped by 1 base and J by 5 bases; unmatched bases: 14. Germline CDR1 reads LGHDT; CDR2 reads YNNKEL (reference sequence). The CDR3 runs to 18 residues. The CDR3 sequence is CASSQGRDREYKGTEAFF. The DNA for the CDR3 is TGTGCCAGCAGCCAAGGGCGGGACAGGGAGTATAAGGGGACTGAAGCTTTCTTT.

The J gene is TRBJ2-7, the V gene TRBV29-1; possibly TRBD1 for D (6 bases). The germline gives CDR1 SQVTM, CDR2 ANQGSEA. There are 12 residues in the CDR3. Deletions cut 6 bases from V and 4 bases from J, with 13 bases between. This chain's CDR3 is CSVGPTGYEQYF. CDR3 bases: TGCAGCGTGGGCCCTACAGGGTACGAGCAGTACTTC.

The CDR3 DNA is TGTGCCACCAGTGAAACCGGGACAGGCGATGAAAAACTGTTTTTT. Protein product: CATSETGTGDEKLFF. The V call is TRBV24-1, the J call TRBJ1-4, with 8 bases lining up with TRBD1. With V trimmed by 4 bases and J by 6 bases, 6 bases remained unmatched. The CDR3 totals 15 residues. Germline lookup yields CDR1 KGHDR and CDR2 SFDVKD.

The rearrangement uses TRBV11-1 and TRBJ1-1; D is undetermined. Germline V gene sequence: CDR1 SGHAT, CDR2 FQDESV (reference sequence). The CDR3 totals 13 residues. Between the trimmed V and J ends, which lost 0 bases and 5 bases, there was a span of 7 bases. CDR3 in DNA: TGTGCCAGCAGCTTAGCTGGTCGGACTGAAGCTTTCTTT. Its protein is CASSLAGRTEAFF.

CDR3 amino acids: CASSRSYNSPLHF. The CDR3 nucleotides are TGTGCCAGCAGTCGGTCCTATAATTCACCCCTCCACTTT. The rearrangement joins TRBV28 to TRBJ1-6, with unresolved D. V was shortened by 5 bases and J by 1 base, with 3 bases between the two germline ends. From germline, CDR1 is MDHEN and CDR2 SYDVKM. The CDR3 spans 13 residues.

CDR3 DNA: TGTGCCAGCAGTTTATCGGGCGAGAATGAGCAGTTCTTC. Protein: CASSLSGENEQFF. The J gene is TRBJ2-1, the V gene TRBV27; no definite D call. The CDR3 contains 13 residues. In germline, CDR1 is MNHEY, CDR2 SMNVEV (reference sequence). Trimming removed 0 bases at V and 7 bases at J, with 7 bases between.

This rearrangement joins TRBV5-1 to TRBJ2-7, with a possible D match to TRBD2 (6 bases). V was pared by 0 bases and J by 4 bases, with 20 bases between. Germline CDR1 reads SGHRS; CDR2 reads YFSETQ. The CDR3 contains 17 residues. CDR3 DNA: TGCGCCAGCAGCTTGGAAGTGTCGGGGGTTCAGCGATACGAGCAGTACTTC. Protein sequence: CASSLEVSGVQRYEQYF.